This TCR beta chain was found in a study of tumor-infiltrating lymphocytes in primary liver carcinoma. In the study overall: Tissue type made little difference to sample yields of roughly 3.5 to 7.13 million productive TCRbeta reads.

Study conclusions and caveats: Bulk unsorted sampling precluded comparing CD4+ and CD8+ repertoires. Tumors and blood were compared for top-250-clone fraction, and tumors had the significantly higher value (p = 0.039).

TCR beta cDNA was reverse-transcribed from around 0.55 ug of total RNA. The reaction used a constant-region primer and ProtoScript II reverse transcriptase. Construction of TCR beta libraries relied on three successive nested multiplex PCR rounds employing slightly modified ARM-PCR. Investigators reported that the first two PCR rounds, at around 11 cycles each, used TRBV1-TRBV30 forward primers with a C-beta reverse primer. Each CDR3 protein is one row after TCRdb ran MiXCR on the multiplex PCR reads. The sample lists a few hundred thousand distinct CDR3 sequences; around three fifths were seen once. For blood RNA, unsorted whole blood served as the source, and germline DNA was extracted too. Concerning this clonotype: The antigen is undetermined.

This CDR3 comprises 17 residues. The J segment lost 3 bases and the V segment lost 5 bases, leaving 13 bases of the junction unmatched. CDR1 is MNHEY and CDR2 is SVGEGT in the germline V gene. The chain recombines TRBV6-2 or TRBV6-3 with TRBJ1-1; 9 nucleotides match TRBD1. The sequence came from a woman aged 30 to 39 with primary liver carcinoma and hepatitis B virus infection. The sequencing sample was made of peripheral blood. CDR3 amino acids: CASSTENRGLSDTEAFF. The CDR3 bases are TGTGCCAGCAGTACTGAAAACAGGGGGCTCAGTGACACTGAAGCTTTCTTT.